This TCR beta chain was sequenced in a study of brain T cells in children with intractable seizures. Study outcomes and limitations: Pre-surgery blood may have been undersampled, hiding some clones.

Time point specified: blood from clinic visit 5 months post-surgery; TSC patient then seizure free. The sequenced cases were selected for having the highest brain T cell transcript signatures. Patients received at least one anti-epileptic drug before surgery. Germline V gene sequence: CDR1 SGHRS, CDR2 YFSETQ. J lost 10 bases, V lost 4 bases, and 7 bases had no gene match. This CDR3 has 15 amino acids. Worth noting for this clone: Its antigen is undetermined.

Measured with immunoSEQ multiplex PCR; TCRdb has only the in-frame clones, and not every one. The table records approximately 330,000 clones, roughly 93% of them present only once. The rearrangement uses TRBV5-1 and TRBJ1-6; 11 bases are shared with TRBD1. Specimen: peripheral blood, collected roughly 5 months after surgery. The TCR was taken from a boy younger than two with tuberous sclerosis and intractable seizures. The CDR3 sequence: CASSPGQGDESPLHF. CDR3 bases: TGCGCCAGCAGCCCGGGACAGGGGGATGAGTCACCCCTCCACTTT.